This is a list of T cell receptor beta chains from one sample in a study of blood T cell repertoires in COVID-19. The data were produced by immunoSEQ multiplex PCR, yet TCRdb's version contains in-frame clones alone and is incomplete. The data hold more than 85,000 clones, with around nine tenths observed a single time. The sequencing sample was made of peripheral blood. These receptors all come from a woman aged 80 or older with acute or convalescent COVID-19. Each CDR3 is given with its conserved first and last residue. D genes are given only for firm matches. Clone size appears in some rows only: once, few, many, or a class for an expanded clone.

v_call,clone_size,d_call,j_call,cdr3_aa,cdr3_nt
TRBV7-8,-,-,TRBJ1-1,CASSLGQGREAFF,TGTGCCAGCAGCCTTGGGCAGGGAAGGGAAGCTTTCTTT
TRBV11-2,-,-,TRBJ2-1,CASSFGLAQNEQFF,TGTGCCAGCAGCTTTGGACTCGCACAGAATGAGCAGTTCTTC
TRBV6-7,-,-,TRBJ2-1,CASSTPPLARISYNEQFF,TGTGCCAGCAGTACACCGCCCCTAGCGAGGATCTCCTACAATGAGCAGTTCTTC
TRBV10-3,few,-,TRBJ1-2,CAISESVGRTTGYTF,TGTGCCATCAGTGAGTCAGTGGGCCGGACTACTGGCTACACCTTC
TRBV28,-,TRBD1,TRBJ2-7,CASRTIRDSLLYEQYF,TGTGCCAGCAGAACGATCCGGGACAGCCTTCTGTACGAGCAGTACTTC
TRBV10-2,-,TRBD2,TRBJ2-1,CASSSELAGLPYNEQFF,TGCGCCAGCAGTTCCGAACTAGCGGGGCTCCCCTACAATGAGCAGTTCTTC
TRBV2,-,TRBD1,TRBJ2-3,CASSGGGTGESDTQYF,TGTGCCAGCAGTGGGGGCGGGACAGGGGAGTCAGATACGCAGTATTTT
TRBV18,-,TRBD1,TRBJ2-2,CASSLLRDRDTGELFF,TGTGCCAGCTCACTTCTCCGGGACAGAGACACCGGGGAGCTGTTTTTT
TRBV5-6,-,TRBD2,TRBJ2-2,CASSWAGGRAAGELFF,TGTGCCAGCAGCTGGGCTGGCGGGAGGGCCGCGGGGGAGCTGTTTTTT
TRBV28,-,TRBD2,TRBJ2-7,CASSSSGTYEQYF,TGTGCCAGCAGTTCTAGCGGAACCTACGAGCAGTACTTC
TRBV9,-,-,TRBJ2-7,CASSVSPYSGTYQSDLEEQYF,TGTGCCAGCAGCGTTTCTCCTTACTCCGGGACTTACCAATCCGACCTCGAGGAGCAGTACTTC
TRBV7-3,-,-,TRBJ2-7,CASSPVMSTSYEQYF,TGTGCCAGCAGCCCCGTAATGTCTACCTCCTACGAGCAGTACTTC
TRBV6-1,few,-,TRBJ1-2,CASSEFPQDYGYTF,TGTGCCAGCAGTGAATTCCCACAGGACTATGGCTACACCTTC
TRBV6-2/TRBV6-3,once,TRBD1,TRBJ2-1,CASSLLKTGTGNEQFF,TGTGCCAGCAGTTTACTGAAGACAGGGACGGGTAATGAGCAGTTCTTC
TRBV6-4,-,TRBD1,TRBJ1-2,CASSEDRTGRGYTF,TGTGCCAGCAGTGAGGACCGGACAGGGAGGGGCTACACCTTC
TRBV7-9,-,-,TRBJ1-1,CASSLLRQMNTEAFF,TGTGCCAGCAGCTTATTGAGACAGATGAACACTGAAGCTTTCTTT
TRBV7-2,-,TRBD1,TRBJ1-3,CASSLDRVSGNTIYF,TGTGCCAGCAGCTTGGACAGGGTCTCTGGAAACACCATATATTTT
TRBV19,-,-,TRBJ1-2,CASSEAGRNYGYTF,TGTGCCAGTAGTGAGGCGGGACGGAACTATGGCTACACCTTC
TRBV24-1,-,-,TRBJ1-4,CATSDSRQGDEKLFF,TGTGCCACCAGTGATTCGCGGCAAGGGGATGAAAAACTGTTTTTT
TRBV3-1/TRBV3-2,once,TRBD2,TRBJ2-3,CASSRTAGTSDTDTQYF,TGTGCCAGCAGCCGAACCGCCGGGACTAGCGACACAGATACGCAGTATTTT
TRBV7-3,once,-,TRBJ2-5,CASSPTGSETQYF,TGTGCCAGCAGCCCGACAGGTAGCGAGACCCAGTACTTC
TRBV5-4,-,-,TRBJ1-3,CASSLDGGFSGNTIYF,TGTGCCAGCAGCTTGGACGGGGGGTTCTCTGGAAACACCATATATTTT
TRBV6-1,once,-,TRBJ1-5,CASSELGQPQHF,TGTGCCAGCAGTGAACTCGGTCAGCCCCAGCATTTT
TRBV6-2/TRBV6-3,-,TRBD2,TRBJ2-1,CASSYSRTSGTSRSEQFF,TGTGCCAGCAGTTACTCACGGACTAGCGGGACCTCTCGGAGTGAGCAGTTCTTC
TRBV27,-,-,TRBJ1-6,CASSSRSVNNSPLHF,TGTGCCAGCAGCTCACGGTCCGTGAATAATTCACCCCTCCACTTT
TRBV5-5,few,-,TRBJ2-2,CASSLAGTKVNGELFF,TGTGCCAGCAGCTTGGCCGGGACAAAGGTTAACGGGGAGCTGTTTTTT
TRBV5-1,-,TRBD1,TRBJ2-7,CASSPTGFAHEQYF,TGCGCCAGCAGCCCGACAGGGTTTGCCCACGAGCAGTACTTC
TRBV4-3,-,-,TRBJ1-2,CASSQDQGPRGYTF,TGCGCCAGCAGCCAAGATCAGGGGCCCAGAGGCTACACCTTC
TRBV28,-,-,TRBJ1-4,CASSLVQANEKLFF,TGTGCCAGCAGTTTAGTCCAGGCAAATGAAAAACTGTTTTTT
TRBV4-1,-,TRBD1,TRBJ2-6,CASSQSRTGQRTGANVLTF,TGCGCCAGCAGCCAAAGCCGGACAGGGCAAAGAACTGGGGCCAACGTCCTGACTTTC
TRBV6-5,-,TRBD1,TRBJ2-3,CASSYTGAGDTQYF,TGTGCCAGCAGTTACACAGGGGCCGGGGATACGCAGTATTTT
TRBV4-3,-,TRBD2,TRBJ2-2,CASSHQAGLTGELFF,TGCGCCAGCAGCCATCAAGCGGGGCTCACCGGGGAGCTGTTTTTT
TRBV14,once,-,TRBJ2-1,CASSQERVIYNEQFF,TGTGCCAGCAGCCAAGAGAGGGTTATCTACAATGAGCAGTTCTTC
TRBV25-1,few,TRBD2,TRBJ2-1,CASSEPGLSRHEQFF,TGTGCCAGCAGTGAACCGGGACTATCCCGCCATGAGCAGTTCTTC
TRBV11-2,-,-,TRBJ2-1,CASSPGTHNVYEQFF,TGTGCCAGCAGCCCCGGGACTCACAACGTCTATGAGCAGTTCTTC
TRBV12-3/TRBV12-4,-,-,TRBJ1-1,CASRPRGNTEAFF,TGTGCCAGCAGACCCCGGGGGAACACTGAAGCTTTCTTT
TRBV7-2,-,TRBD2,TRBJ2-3,CASSSPRLAGDTDTQYF,TGTGCCAGCAGCTCCCCTCGACTAGCGGGAGACACAGATACGCAGTATTTT
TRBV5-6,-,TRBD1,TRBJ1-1,CASSLPTGGNTEAFF,TGTGCCAGCAGCTTGCCCACAGGGGGGAACACTGAAGCTTTCTTT
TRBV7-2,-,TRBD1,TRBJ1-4,CASSVAGQANEKLFF,TGTGCCAGCAGCGTCGCGGGACAGGCTAATGAAAAACTGTTTTTT
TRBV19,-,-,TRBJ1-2,CASIGFYGYTF,TGTGCCAGTATCGGGTTCTATGGCTACACCTTC
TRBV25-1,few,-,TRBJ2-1,CASSGDYNEQFF,TGTGCCAGCAGTGGAGATTACAATGAGCAGTTCTTC